The clone carrying this TCR beta chain has a handful of counts. What it binds is not known. Germline values: CDR1 SQVTM, CDR2 ANQGSEA. The CDR3 totals 14 residues. Trimming removed 6 bases from V and 3 bases from J; junction bases left unmatched: 7. These data belong to a study of beta chain features in type 1 diabetes. Whole-study results and caveats: Lower insertion and higher deletion counts appeared at VDJ junctions in type 1 diabetes patients.

As every portion of the isolated RNA was reverse transcribed, the sequencing read expressed TCRB transcripts. The table came from immunoSEQ multiplex PCR; TCRdb's copy has only in-frame clones and leaves some out. This table has about 360,000 clones, roughly 12% appearing once. Staining for CD45RO/CCR7/CD25/CD127/CD95/CD27 allowed sorting of CD4+ naive, central memory, regulatory and stem cell-like memory cells. The sequence derives from a man aged 18 to 30 in good health. Material for sequencing was naive CD4+ T cells from blood. The chain has TRBV29-1 and TRBJ2-2; 7 nucleotides line up with TRBD1. CDR3: CSVGRQGDTGELFF. The CDR3 DNA sequence: TGCAGCGTCGGAAGACAGGGAGACACCGGGGAGCTGTTTTTT.